One and the same sample provided the 30 T cell receptor beta chains below, sequenced in a study of blood T cell repertoires in COVID-19. Sequencing was performed with immunoSEQ multiplex PCR; in TCRdb, only in-frame clones are kept and a portion is missing. The data hold about 150,000 clones, with approximately 80% observed a single time. Material for sequencing was PBMCs or T cells enriched from blood (not recorded which). All receptors derive from a woman aged 45-59 years who had recovered from COVID-19.

The rearrangement joins TRBV5-1 to TRBJ2-1; D unresolved. The CDR3 runs to 14 residues. V lost 0 bases and J 4 bases, leaving 8 bases between the germline ends. The V gene's germline CDR1 is SGHRS and CDR2 YFSETQ. The CDR3 spells CASSLDFKYNEQFF. The CDR3 coding sequence is TGCGCCAGCAGCTTGGACTTTAAATACAATGAGCAGTTCTTC.

The chain employs TRBV11-3 and TRBJ1-1, with D hard to call. Between the trimmed V and J ends, which lost 5 bases and 3 bases, there was a span of 10 bases. Germline lookup yields CDR1 SGHNT and CDR2 YENEEA. The length of the CDR3 is 13 residues. The CDR3 region is CASSIRSDTEAFF. The CDR3 nucleotides are TGTGCCAGCAGCATTCGGTCGGACACTGAAGCTTTCTTT.

The rearrangement joins TRBV19 to TRBJ1-2; D might be TRBD1 (5 bases). This CDR3 has 15 amino acids. V was trimmed by 4 bases and J by 4 bases, leaving 16 bases between them. Per germline, CDR1 LNHDA and CDR2 SQIVND (reference sequence). The CDR3 DNA follows: TGTGCCAGTAGTACTCTCCAGGGTGGAGTCTATGGCTACACCTTC. It codes for CASSTLQGGVYGYTF.

As for this clone: Sequence at one end of the junction differs from germline and may be a read error. The CDR3 DNA follows: TGTGCCAGTAGTATAGACCCGACAGGGCTTGAAGTCTACTTT. It codes for CASSIDPTGLEVYF. The gene calls are TRBV19 and TRBJ1-1; 7 bases agree with TRBD1. The CDR3 extends over 14 amino acids. Germline loops: CDR1 LNHDA, CDR2 SQIVND (reference sequence). The complete variable domain, with remaining parts taken from reference TRBV19 and TRBJ1-1, reads DGGITQSPKYLFRKEGQNVTLSCEQNLNHDAMYWYRQDPGQGLRLIYYSQIVNDFQKGDIAEGYSVSREKKESFPLTVTSAQKNPTAFYLCASSIDPTGLEVYFGQGTRLTVV.

This chain links TRBV18 with TRBJ2-7; possible D gene TRBD2, 6 bases. V gave up 0 bases and J gave up 6 bases, with 9 bases separating them. CDR3 size: 13 residues. Germline values: CDR1 KGHSH, CDR2 LQKENI. Written as DNA, the CDR3 is TGTGCCAGCTCACCACCGGAAGCGGGCGAGCAGTACTTC. It encodes CASSPPEAGEQYF.

V usage is TRBV7-9 and J usage is TRBJ2-1, with TRBD2 matching over 14 bases. The V gene's germline CDR1 is SEHNR and CDR2 FQNEAQ (reference sequence). The CDR3 is made up of 18 amino acids. V gave up 4 bases and J gave up 5 bases; unmatched junction bases: 10. CDR3 amino acids: CASSSGTSGGDIDNEQFF. The CDR3 bases are TGTGCCAGCAGCTCGGGGACTAGCGGGGGAGACATTGACAATGAGCAGTTCTTC.

V gene TRBV5-6 combines with J gene TRBJ1-2; D is undetermined. This CDR3 spans 14 amino acids. Looked up from germline, CDR1 is SGHDT and CDR2 is YYEEEE. Deletions cut 3 bases from V and 3 bases from J, with 12 bases between. The chain's CDR3 is CASSSDSTDYGYTF. The CDR3 DNA reads as TGTGCCAGCAGCTCCGATAGTACGGACTATGGCTACACCTTC.

In its sample, this clone was seen once. The V gene is TRBV27, the J gene TRBJ2-2; possible D gene TRBD1, 6 bases. Germline values: CDR1 MNHEY, CDR2 SMNVEV (reference sequence). The CDR3 is 14 amino acids. V gave up 10 bases and J gave up 5 bases, with 17 bases separating them. In nucleotides, the CDR3 is TGTGCCACCAGGACAGAGGCCCTTACCGGGGAGCTGTTTTTT. Protein product: CATRTEALTGELFF.

The chain employs TRBV27 and TRBJ1-6, with TRBD1 identical over 8 bases. CDR3 length: 14 residues. The germline V gene has CDR1 MNHEY and CDR2 SMNVEV (reference sequence). J lost 10 bases, V lost 6 bases, and 8 bases had no gene match. CDR3: CASRTGTGGSPLHF. The CDR3 nucleotides are TGTGCCAGCAGGACCGGGACAGGAGGATCACCCCTCCACTTT.

This clone was observed a few times. The chain joins TRBV28 to TRBJ2-7; 7 positions agree with TRBD1. V was pared by 2 bases and J by 0 bases, with 7 bases of the junction left unmatched. Germline V CDR1 and CDR2: MDHEN, SYDVKM. CDR3 length: 16 amino acids. For the CDR3, the DNA is TGTGCCAGCAGTTTACGGACAGGCAGTTCCTCCTACGAGCAGTACTTC. It specifies CASSLRTGSSSYEQYF. Full variable domain (missing parts from reference TRBV28 and TRBJ2-7): DVKVTQSSRYLVKRTGEKVFLECVQDMDHENMFWYRQDPGLGLRLIYFSYDVKMKEKGDIPEGYSVSREKKERFSLILESASTNQTSMYLCASSLRTGSSSYEQYFGPGTRLTVT.

V gene TRBV7-9 combines with J gene TRBJ2-3; a weak D match, TRBD1 (6 bases). This CDR3 has 14 residues. The germline CDR1 and CDR2 sequences are SEHNR and FQNEAQ (reference sequence). The V and J ends lost 2 bases and 4 bases respectively, with 10 bases between them. The CDR3: CASSLQGRADTQYF. The CDR3 nucleotides read TGTGCCAGCAGCTTACAGGGGAGAGCAGATACGCAGTATTTT.

The chain recombines TRBV2 with TRBJ1-4; no reliable D call. The V gene's germline CDR1 is SNHLY and CDR2 FYNNEI. V was shortened by 0 bases and J by 16 bases, with 12 bases between the two germline ends. The CDR3 totals 12 residues. CDR3: CASSEAVANPFF. Here the CDR3 DNA reads TGTGCCAGCAGTGAAGCGGTAGCAAATCCGTTTTTT.

The chain employs TRBV6-5 and TRBJ2-7; 12 bases map to TRBD2. Germline values: CDR1 MNHEY, CDR2 SVGAGI. Trimming took 4 bases from V and 5 from J; bases not matched to a gene: 9. CDR3 length: 16 residues. CDR3 in DNA: TGTGCCAGCAGTTCTAGCGGGGGGGCCATGAGGAACGAGCAGTACTTC. As protein: CASSSSGGAMRNEQYF.

This clone has a handful of counts. The rearrangement links TRBV29-1 to TRBJ1-3; a possible D gene is TRBD1 (5 bases). The ends were cut back, 4 bases at V and 2 bases at J, with 9 bases in the middle. Germline V gene sequence: CDR1 SQVTM, CDR2 ANQGSEA. This CDR3 has 13 residues. CDR3 sequence: CSVVPGPGNTIYF. CDR3 DNA: TGCAGCGTTGTGCCAGGGCCTGGAAACACCATATATTTT.

This clone occurred a few times. The V and J genes are TRBV5-4 and TRBJ1-1, with 10 bases aligning to TRBD1. The V gene's germline CDR1 is SGHNT and CDR2 YYREEE (reference sequence). J lost 3 bases, V lost 0 bases, and 5 bases had no gene match. The CDR3 has 16 amino acids. The CDR3 DNA reads TGTGCCAGCAGCTTGGCGCGACAGGGGGCGGACACTGAAGCTTTCTTT. Protein: CASSLARQGADTEAFF.

This clone came up once. This chain connects TRBV14 to TRBJ1-2; D unresolved. V was shortened by 1 base and J by 5 bases, with 14 bases between the two germline ends. This CDR3 contains 15 residues. Germline V gene lookup returns CDR1 SGHDN and CDR2 FVKESK. CDR3 nucleotide sequence: TGTGCCAGCAGCCAAGCTGGAGCATATCGATATGGCTACACCTTC. Amino acids: CASSQAGAYRYGYTF.

J is TRBJ1-1 and V is TRBV20-1; D gene uncertain. Germline V gene data show CDR1 as DFQATT and CDR2 as SNEGSKA (reference sequence). The CDR3 is made up of 14 amino acids. V was trimmed by 3 bases and J by 1 base, leaving 12 bases between them. DNA of the CDR3: TGCAGTGCTAGTGCCGACGGAGGGAACACTGAAGCTTTCTTT. Encoded protein: CSASADGGNTEAFF.

Only a few counts were recorded for this clone. Other DNA variants within this sample encode the same CDR3. The gene calls are TRBV5-1 and TRBJ2-7; TRBD1 is a possible D gene (6 bases). Germline CDR1 reads SGHRS; CDR2 reads YFSETQ. V was trimmed by 0 bases and J by 3 bases, leaving 10 bases between them. The CDR3 runs to 14 residues. CDR3 nucleotides: TGCGCCAGCAGCTTGGGACAGGCGCGCTACGAGCAGTACTTC. It encodes CASSLGQARYEQYF.

The chain couples TRBV5-1 to TRBJ1-2; no reliable D call. The CDR3 sequence is 14 residues long. V was pared by 4 bases and J by 3 bases, with 13 bases between. The V gene's germline CDR1 is SGHRS and CDR2 YFSETQ. In DNA, the CDR3 is TGCGCCAGCAGCACCGGTGCGACTTACTATGGCTACACCTTC. Its translation: CASSTGATYYGYTF.

The rearrangement links TRBV6-1 to TRBJ1-5; D unresolved. The CDR3 contains 15 residues. Germline V gene lookup returns CDR1 MNHNS and CDR2 SASEGT. V lost 1 base to trimming and J lost 6 bases, with 13 bases between them. The CDR3 bases are TGTGCCAGCAGTGAAGGGCCAGCAGCGGGTCAGCCCCAGCATTTT. Residues: CASSEGPAAGQPQHF.

For the CDR3, the DNA is TGTGCCAGCAGCCAAGATCACAGGGGGGCAGCTTTCTTT. Amino acid sequence: CASSQDHRGAAFF. V gene TRBV3-1 (or the pseudogene TRBV3-2) combines with J gene TRBJ1-1; 8 positions match TRBD1. The V gene's germline CDR1 is LGHDT and CDR2 YNNKEL (reference sequence). The junction had 4 bases not matched to a gene; V was cut back by 0 bases and J by 10 bases. This CDR3 has 13 amino acids.

V and J are TRBV6-5 and TRBJ2-6; weak D call: TRBD1 (5 bases). The CDR3 runs 15 residues. Trimming took off 7 bases at V and 0 bases at J, with 10 bases between the two ends. CDR1 and CDR2 (germline): MNHEY, SVGAGI. The CDR3 reads CASKYRLSGANVLTF. The CDR3 region has the DNA TGTGCCAGCAAGTACAGGCTCTCTGGGGCCAACGTCCTGACTTTC.

The chain has TRBV2 and TRBJ1-1, with 9 bases aligning to TRBD1. Trimming removed 7 bases from V and 4 bases from J; junction bases left unmatched: 4. CDR3 length: 13 amino acids. CDR1 and CDR2 (germline): SNHLY, FYNNEI. The CDR3 sequence is CASTGQGFTEAFF. Here the CDR3 DNA reads TGTGCCAGCACGGGACAGGGTTTCACTGAAGCTTTCTTT.

The chain joins TRBV7-3 to TRBJ1-1; D may be TRBD1 (6 bases). Trimming took off 5 bases at V and 8 bases at J, with 18 bases between the two ends. CDR1 and CDR2 from the germline V gene are SGHTA and FQGTGA. This CDR3 contains 14 residues. As DNA, the CDR3 is TGTGCCAGCAGCCCGACCAGGGGTTCGGCCGAAGCTTTCTTT. It encodes CASSPTRGSAEAFF.

The chain recombines TRBV5-5 with TRBJ1-2; 9 nucleotides align to TRBD1. Germline CDR1 is SGHKS and CDR2 is YYEKEE (reference sequence). With 4 bases clipped from V and 3 bases from J, the junction kept 7 bases outside the gene matches. CDR3 size: 15 residues. The CDR3, as DNA: TGTGCCAGCAGCCCCCGGGACAGGGCTTACTATGGCTACACCTTC. This gives the protein CASSPRDRAYYGYTF.

The CDR3 reads CASSQDRAGGPSEQFF. In DNA form, the CDR3 reads TGTGCCAGCAGCCAAGATCGGGCGGGGGGGCCCAGTGAGCAGTTCTTC. The J gene is TRBJ2-1, the V gene TRBV4-2; 9 bases are a match to TRBD2. Germline CDR1 LGHNA, CDR2 YNFKEQ. V gave up 0 bases and J gave up 9 bases; unmatched junction bases: 9. This CDR3 has 16 amino acids.

The chain links TRBV24-1 to TRBJ2-1; 9 bases align to TRBD1. The CDR3 has 18 amino acids. In germline, CDR1 is KGHDR, CDR2 SFDVKD. J was trimmed by 6 bases and V by 6 bases; bases with no gene match: 17. The CDR3 DNA is TGTGCCACCAGTATTAATCTCGGGACAGGGAGATCCCCCAATGAGCAGTTCTTC. This encodes CATSINLGTGRSPNEQFF.

This chain connects TRBV5-6 to TRBJ1-2; perhaps TRBD1 as D (6 bases). The CDR3 contains 16 residues. With 4 bases removed from V and 3 bases from J, the gap between germline ends came to 19 bases. CDR1 and CDR2 from the germline V gene are SGHDT and YYEEEE. The CDR3 nucleotides are TGTGCCAGCAGCCCCGCCGGCACAGGGTGGGACTATGGCTACACCTTC. This gives the protein CASSPAGTGWDYGYTF.

This clone was observed a handful of times. The genes are TRBV27 and TRBJ1-1; weak D call: TRBD1 (5 bases). CDR3 size: 15 residues. Trimming removed 3 bases from V and 8 bases from J, with 19 bases in between. The germline V gene encodes CDR1 MNHEY and CDR2 SMNVEV (reference sequence). CDR3 in amino acids: CASSLGTKGRGEAFF. CDR3 nucleotides: TGTGCCAGCAGTTTGGGGACCAAGGGGCGGGGAGAAGCTTTCTTT.

This clone was found a few times. The chain links TRBV30 to TRBJ1-6, with unresolved D. Trimming removed 3 bases from V and 7 bases from J, with 10 bases in between. CDR1 and CDR2 from the germline V gene are GTSNPN and SVGIG (reference sequence). There are 13 residues in the CDR3. The CDR3 region is CAWRDLGNSPLHF. The CDR3 nucleotides read TGTGCCTGGAGGGACTTGGGGAATTCACCCCTCCACTTT.